These 14 T cell receptor beta chains originate from one sample sequenced in a study of cytomegalovirus exposure and HLA in healthy donors. With 60 Vbeta and 13 Jbeta primers, the PCR was carried out. Using immunoSEQ multiplex PCR, the repertoire was profiled, and TCRdb retains in-frame clones only, with some absent. This table holds approximately 150,000 clones, roughly 80% found once. The sequenced sample was PBMCs. All receptors derive from a human donor in good health.

The V gene is TRBV9, the J gene TRBJ2-3, with D maybe TRBD1 (5 bases). There are 10 residues in the CDR3. Germline V gene sequence: CDR1 SGDLS, CDR2 YYNGEE. Trimming removed 7 bases at V and 8 bases at J, with 8 bases between. CDR3 amino acids: CASGQGTQYF. CDR3 DNA sequence: TGTGCCAGCGGGCAGGGTACGCAGTATTTT.

The V call is TRBV2, the J call TRBJ1-5; D call uncertain. V was pared by 4 bases and J by 7 bases, with 11 bases between. The CDR3 sequence is 13 residues long. Germline CDR1 reads SNHLY; CDR2 reads FYNNEI. CDR3 amino acids: CASSGESHQPQHF. Here the CDR3 DNA reads TGTGCCAGCAGTGGAGAGTCTCACCAGCCCCAGCATTTT.

The rearrangement links TRBV2 to TRBJ2-7, with D possibly TRBD2 on 6 matching bases. There are 13 residues in the CDR3. CDR1 SNHLY and CDR2 FYNNEI come from the germline V gene. Trimming left V 5 bases short and J 3 bases short, with 11 bases between. DNA of the CDR3: TGTGCCAGCAGTTCGGGAGACGGCTACGAGCAGTACTTC. Its translation is CASSSGDGYEQYF.

This chain connects TRBV9 to TRBJ1-6; no reliable D call. With 4 bases removed from V and 8 bases from J, the gap between germline ends came to 10 bases. The CDR3 totals 13 residues. In germline, CDR1 is SGDLS, CDR2 YYNGEE. The CDR3 DNA reads as TGTGCCAGCAGCCCCCGGTTGGATTCACCCCTCCACTTT. Residues: CASSPRLDSPLHF.

The DNA for the CDR3 is TGTGCCAGCAGCGTAGGGTACGGTTGGACTGAAGCTTTCTTT. It translates to CASSVGYGWTEAFF. This chain joins TRBV9 and TRBJ1-1; D unresolved. Deletions cut 0 bases from V and 5 bases from J, with 11 bases between. The germline V gene has CDR1 SGDLS and CDR2 YYNGEE. The CDR3 totals 14 residues.

CDR3 nucleotide sequence: TGCGCCAGCAGCAAAAGCGGGGGGGGATTGGGTAGCACAGATACGCAGTATTTT. Translated, it gives CASSKSGGGLGSTDTQYF. This chain connects TRBV5-1 to TRBJ2-3; 10 positions agree with TRBD2. In germline, CDR1 is SGHRS, CDR2 YFSETQ. The CDR3 covers 18 residues. J was trimmed by 0 bases and V by 4 bases; bases with no gene match: 11.

The chain couples TRBV6-6 to TRBJ2-1, with 8 bases matching TRBD2. Germline-derived CDR1 and CDR2 are MNHNY and SVGAGI (reference sequence). Trimming cost V 2 bases and J 2 bases; bases outside gene matches: 2. This CDR3 has 15 residues. CDR3 bases: TGTGCCAGCAGTTACGACGGGGGGGCCTACAATGAGCAGTTCTTC. Its protein is CASSYDGGAYNEQFF.

This clone was seen just once. This chain joins TRBV7-8 and TRBJ2-5; tentatively, D is TRBD2 (6 bases). In germline, CDR1 is SGHVS, CDR2 FQNEAQ. The V end lost 3 bases, the J end lost 5 bases, and 16 bases lay between the germline ends. CDR3 length: 15 amino acids. The CDR3 nucleotides are TGTGCCAGCAGCTTTGTGGACGCGGGGAGGGAGACCCAGTACTTC. Its translation is CASSFVDAGRETQYF.

This chain joins TRBV9 and TRBJ2-2, with D possibly being TRBD2 (5 bases). The CDR3 runs to 19 residues. V was pared by 4 bases and J by 0 bases, with 22 bases between. Germline CDR1 and CDR2: SGDLS and YYNGEE. DNA of the CDR3: TGTGCCAGCAGCCGGAGAGGAGGCAGCATAAACGCGAACACCGGGGAGCTGTTTTTT. Translation gives CASSRRGGSINANTGELFF.

The V gene is TRBV11-2, the J gene TRBJ2-7; 7 nucleotides align to TRBD1. This CDR3 is built from 16 residues. Germline V gene lookup returns CDR1 SGHAT and CDR2 FQNNGV. J was trimmed by 5 bases and V by 0 bases; bases with no gene match: 10. The CDR3 here is CASSLDSWAGGNEQYF. DNA for the CDR3: TGTGCCAGCAGCTTAGACTCTTGGGCAGGGGGAAACGAGCAGTACTTC.

The rearrangement links TRBV29-1 to TRBJ2-2; a possible D gene is TRBD1 (6 bases). The CDR3 is 13 amino acids. The V end was cut by 7 bases, the J end by 1 base, with 10 bases between. CDR1 is SQVTM, CDR2 ANQGSEA, per germline. The CDR3 loop reads CSAQGRNTGELFF. The CDR3 DNA follows: TGCAGCGCACAGGGCAGGAACACCGGGGAGCTGTTTTTT.

V usage is TRBV4-2 and J usage is TRBJ1-2; D remains unclear. CDR1 and CDR2 from the germline V gene are LGHNA and YNFKEQ. This CDR3 comprises 13 residues. V was clipped by 1 base and J by 4 bases, with 7 bases between them. CDR3 amino acids: CASSQGGSYGYTF. Written as DNA, the CDR3 is TGTGCCAGCAGCCAAGGTGGCAGCTATGGCTACACCTTC.

The J gene is TRBJ1-6, the V gene TRBV5-5; D not resolved. Per the germline V gene, CDR1 is SGHKS and CDR2 is YYEKEE (reference sequence). The CDR3 has 13 residues. Trimming shortened V by 3 bases and J by 7 bases, and 8 bases separated the two germline ends. This CDR3 is CASSSGSNSPLHF. CDR3 nucleotide sequence: TGTGCCAGCAGCTCAGGTTCCAATTCACCCCTCCACTTT.

The gene calls are TRBV2 and TRBJ2-7, with TRBD2 matching 7 bases. The CDR3 length is 13 residues. Germline V gene sequence: CDR1 SNHLY, CDR2 FYNNEI. J was trimmed by 3 bases and V by 4 bases; bases with no gene match: 3. The chain's CDR3 is CASSGTGGYEQYF. Written as DNA, the CDR3 is TGTGCCAGCAGTGGCACGGGGGGCTACGAGCAGTACTTC.